This TCR beta chain was captured in a study of blood T cell repertoires in COVID-19. Study in general: Acute-phase and convalescent COVID-19 samples originated in the United States, Italy and Spain. Nucleic acid was either cDNA or gDNA, and it came from T cells, B-cell-depleted T cells, or PBMCs.

Original data processing: Reference gene primer amplification in the assay estimated nucleated cell counts. Measured with immunoSEQ multiplex PCR; TCRdb has only the in-frame clones, and not every one. V, J and clone size derive from that table, while D and trimming were established from the DNA sequence. Of 95,000 to 150,000 clones listed, roughly 89% are singletons. V lost 3 bases, J lost 6 bases, and 12 bases lay in between. CDR1 SGDLS and CDR2 YYNGEE come from the germline V gene. The CDR3 loop spans 14 amino acids. This clone was observed a single time. The origin of this receptor is a woman aged 45-65 years with acute or convalescent COVID-19. This sequence joins TRBV9 and TRBJ2-2; the D gene is possibly TRBD1 (5 bases). The specimen was peripheral blood. CDR3 nucleotides: TGTGCCAGCAGCGCTCTCCAGGGCTCCGGGGAGCTGTTTTTT. Translated, it gives CASSALQGSGELFF.